Following are 13 T cell receptor beta chains from one sample sequenced in a study of glioma-infiltrating T cells after dendritic cell vaccination. As for time point: after dendritic cell vaccination, including at tumor progression/relapse. Using immunoSEQ multiplex PCR, the repertoire was profiled, and TCRdb retains in-frame clones only, with some absent. The repertoire consists of approximately 90,000 clones, with approximately 80% occurring once and the leading ten covering 2.1%. This material consisted of blood, taken after dendritic cell vaccination. Every receptor here comes from a human donor with glioblastoma.

Concerning this clone itself: The same CDR3 can be traced to other DNA sequences in this sample. The rearrangement joins TRBV30 to TRBJ2-3; D uncertain. The germline V and J ends were trimmed by 2 bases and 2 bases, with 5 bases remaining between them. Germline CDR1 reads GTSNPN; CDR2 reads SVGIG (reference sequence). This CDR3 comprises 12 residues. The CDR3 here is CAWSLNTDTQYF. The CDR3 DNA sequence: TGTGCCTGGAGTCTAAACACAGATACGCAGTATTTT.

This sequence joins TRBV19 and TRBJ1-5; D is perhaps TRBD1 (6 bases). This CDR3 is built from 16 residues. The germline CDR1 and CDR2 sequences are LNHDA and SQIVND (reference sequence). The V gene lost 3 bases and the J gene lost 0 bases, with 12 bases spanning the gap. The CDR3 bases are TGTGCCAGTAGTATCCTCGGACAGACTAGCAATCAGCCCCAGCATTTT. It encodes CASSILGQTSNQPQHF.

The rearrangement joins TRBV7-2 to TRBJ2-7, with 13 bases identical to TRBD2. V trimming: 10 bases; J trimming: 6 bases; junction bases outside the gene matches: 12. Germline V CDR1 and CDR2: SGHTA, FQGNSA. This CDR3 is 15 amino acids long. CDR3 in DNA: TGTGCCACCAGAAGTGGGACTAGCGGGATTTGCGAGCAGTACGTC. Its translation: CATRSGTSGICEQYV.

This chain joins TRBV6-1 and TRBJ2-1, with 8 bases matching TRBD2. J gave up 5 bases and V 6 bases, and 9 bases lay outside the gene matches. Germline V gene sequence: CDR1 MNHNS, CDR2 SASEGT. This CDR3 has 15 amino acids. CDR3 in amino acids: CASRVGGGPHNEQFF. CDR3 bases: TGTGCCAGCAGAGTAGGCGGGGGGCCCCACAATGAGCAGTTCTTC.

The V gene is TRBV7-2, the J gene TRBJ1-5; a possible D gene is TRBD1 (6 bases). Germline CDR1 reads SGHTA; CDR2 reads FQGNSA. The CDR3 runs to 16 residues. V lost 4 bases to trimming and J lost 2 bases, with 15 bases between them. The CDR3 bases are TGTGCCAGCAGCTCGATACAGGGAAGAGGCAATCAGCCCCAGCATTTT. Encoded protein: CASSSIQGRGNQPQHF. Looking up the rest from reference TRBV7-2 and TRBJ1-5 gives the full variable domain: GAGVSQSPSNKVTEKGKDVELRCDPISGHTALYWYRQSLGQGLEFLIYFQGNSAPDKSGLPSDRFSAERTGGSVSTLTIQRTQQEDSAVYLCASSSIQGRGNQPQHFGDGTRLSIL.

The chain has TRBV6-5 and TRBJ2-1; 12 bases map to TRBD2. V lost 6 bases to trimming and J lost 7 bases; unmatched junction nucleotides: 7. The CDR3 totals 15 residues. Per the germline V gene, CDR1 is MNHEY and CDR2 is SVGAGI. The DNA of the CDR3 is TGTGCCAGCAGCCCACTAGCGGGAGGAACGAATGAGCAGTTCTTC. It codes for CASSPLAGGTNEQFF.

The V call is TRBV5-1, the J call TRBJ2-4; 8 bases fit TRBD2. Germline CDR1 is SGHRS and CDR2 is YFSETQ. V shed 4 bases and J 8 bases; nucleotides not matched to a gene: 11. The CDR3 runs to 15 residues. This chain's CDR3 is CASSKGPGRGDIQYF. The CDR3 nucleotides read TGCGCCAGCAGCAAAGGTCCAGGGCGGGGGGACATTCAGTACTTC.

The V gene is TRBV7-9, the J gene TRBJ1-1; 9 bases map to TRBD1. Germline V gene data show CDR1 as SEHNR and CDR2 as FQNEAQ (reference sequence). The CDR3 sequence is 15 residues long. V lost 5 bases, J lost 1 base, and 5 bases stayed unmatched. The CDR3: CASSKRGQGNTEAFF. The CDR3 DNA follows: TGTGCCAGCAGCAAAAGGGGACAGGGGAACACTGAAGCTTTCTTT.

The chain has TRBV19 and TRBJ2-1; 8 positions agree with TRBD2. V lost 8 bases to trimming and J lost 0 bases; unmatched junction nucleotides: 9. Germline-derived CDR1 and CDR2 are LNHDA and SQIVND (reference sequence). The CDR3 covers 16 residues. The CDR3 loop is CASGVAGTSSYNEQFF. DNA of the CDR3: TGTGCCAGTGGGGTCGCCGGGACTAGCTCCTACAATGAGCAGTTCTTC.

This clone has only a few counts. The V gene is TRBV2, the J gene TRBJ1-2, with D perhaps TRBD1 (5 bases). The CDR3 sequence is 16 residues long. Trimming took 4 bases from V and 8 from J, leaving 23 bases between them. Per germline, CDR1 SNHLY and CDR2 FYNNEI. The CDR3 DNA is TGTGCCAGCAGTGGGTTCGGGACTCTGAGTTCTGGGGGCTACACCTTC. It encodes CASSGFGTLSSGGYTF.

The genes are TRBV30 and TRBJ1-5; no clear D gene. Germline values: CDR1 GTSNPN, CDR2 SVGIG (reference sequence). V was clipped by 1 base and J by 7 bases, with 11 bases between them. The CDR3 is 13 residues long. DNA of the CDR3: TGTGCCTGGAGTGGTAAGGGCGGGCAGCCCCAGCATTTT. It codes for CAWSGKGGQPQHF.

The chain joins TRBV6-1 to TRBJ1-5; D is possibly TRBD1 (5 bases). The CDR3 loop spans 17 amino acids. Germline CDR1 MNHNS, CDR2 SASEGT. Trimming pared 0 bases from V and 5 bases from J, leaving 17 bases between. The CDR3 sequence is CASSEAFRGVMDQPQHF. The CDR3 nucleotides are TGTGCCAGCAGTGAAGCCTTCCGGGGGGTCATGGATCAGCCCCAGCATTTT.

This clone was detected a few times. This sequence joins TRBV18 and TRBJ1-6; D perhaps matches TRBD1 (5 bases). The germline gives CDR1 KGHSH, CDR2 LQKENI. This CDR3 has 16 amino acids. V was cut by 4 bases and J by 0 bases, with 10 bases left in between. CDR3 residues: CASSQWGGSYNSPLHF. CDR3 DNA sequence: TGTGCCAGCTCACAATGGGGGGGCTCCTATAATTCACCCCTCCACTTT.